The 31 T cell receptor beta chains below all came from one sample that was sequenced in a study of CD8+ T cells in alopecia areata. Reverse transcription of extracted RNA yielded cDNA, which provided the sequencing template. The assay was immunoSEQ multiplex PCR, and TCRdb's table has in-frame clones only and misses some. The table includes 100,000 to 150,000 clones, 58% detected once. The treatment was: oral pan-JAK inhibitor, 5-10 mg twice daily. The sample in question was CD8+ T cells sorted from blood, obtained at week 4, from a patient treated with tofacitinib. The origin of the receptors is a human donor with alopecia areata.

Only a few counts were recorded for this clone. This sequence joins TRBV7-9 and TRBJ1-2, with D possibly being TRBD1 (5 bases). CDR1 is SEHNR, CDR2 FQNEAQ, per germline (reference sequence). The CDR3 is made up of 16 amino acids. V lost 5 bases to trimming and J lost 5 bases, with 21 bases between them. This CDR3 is CASSRTSQEMVYGYTF. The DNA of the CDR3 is TGTGCCAGCAGCCGAACATCACAGGAAATGGTTTATGGCTACACCTTC.

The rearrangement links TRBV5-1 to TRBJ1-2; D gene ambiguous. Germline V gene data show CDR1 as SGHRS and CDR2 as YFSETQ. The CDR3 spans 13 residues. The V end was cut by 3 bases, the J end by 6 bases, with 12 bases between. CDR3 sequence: CASSSLSGDGYTF. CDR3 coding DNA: TGCGCCAGCAGCTCACTCAGTGGGGATGGCTACACCTTC. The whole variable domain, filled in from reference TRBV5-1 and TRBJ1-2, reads KAGVTQTPRYLIKTRGQQVTLSCSPISGHRSVSWYQQTPGQGLQFLFEYFSETQRNKGNFPGRFSGRQFSNSRSEMNVSTLELGDSALYLCASSSLSGDGYTFGSGTRLTVV.

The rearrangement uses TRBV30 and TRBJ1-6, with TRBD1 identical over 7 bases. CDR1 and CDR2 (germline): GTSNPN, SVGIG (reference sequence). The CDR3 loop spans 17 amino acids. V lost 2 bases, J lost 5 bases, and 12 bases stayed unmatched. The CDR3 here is CAWSRTGKSLNNSPLHF. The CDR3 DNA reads TGTGCCTGGAGTAGGACAGGAAAGTCCCTGAATAATTCACCCCTCCACTTT.

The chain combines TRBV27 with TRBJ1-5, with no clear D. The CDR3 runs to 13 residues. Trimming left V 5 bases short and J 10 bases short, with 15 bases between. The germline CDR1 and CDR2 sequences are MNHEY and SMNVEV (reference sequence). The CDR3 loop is CASSLIGTYPQHF. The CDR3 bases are TGTGCCAGCAGTCTGATCGGCACCTACCCCCAGCATTTT.

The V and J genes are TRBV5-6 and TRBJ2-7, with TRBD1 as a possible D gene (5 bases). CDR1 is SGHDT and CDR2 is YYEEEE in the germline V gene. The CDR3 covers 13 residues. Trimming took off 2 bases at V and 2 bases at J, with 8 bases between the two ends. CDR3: CASSFQGTYEQYF. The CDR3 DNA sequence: TGTGCCAGCAGCTTCCAGGGAACCTACGAGCAGTACTTC.

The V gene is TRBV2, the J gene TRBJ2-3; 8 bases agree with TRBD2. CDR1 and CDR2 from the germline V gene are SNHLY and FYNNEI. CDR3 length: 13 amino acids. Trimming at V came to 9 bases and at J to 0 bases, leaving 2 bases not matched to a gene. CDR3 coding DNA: TGTGCCAGTAGCGGGGCTAGCACAGATACGCAGTATTTT. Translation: CASSGASTDTQYF.

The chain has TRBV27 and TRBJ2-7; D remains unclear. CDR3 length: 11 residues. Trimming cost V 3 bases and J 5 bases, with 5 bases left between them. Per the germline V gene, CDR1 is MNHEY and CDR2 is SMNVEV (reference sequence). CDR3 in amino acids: CASSFGHEQYF. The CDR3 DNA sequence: TGTGCCAGCAGTTTTGGCCACGAGCAGTACTTC.

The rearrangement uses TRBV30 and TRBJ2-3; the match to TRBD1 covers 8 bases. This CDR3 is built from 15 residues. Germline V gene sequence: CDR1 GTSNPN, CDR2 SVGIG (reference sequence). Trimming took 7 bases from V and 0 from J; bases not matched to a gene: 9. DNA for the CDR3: TGTGCCTTGGAAGGACAGGGTCCTAGCACAGATACGCAGTATTTT. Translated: CALEGQGPSTDTQYF.

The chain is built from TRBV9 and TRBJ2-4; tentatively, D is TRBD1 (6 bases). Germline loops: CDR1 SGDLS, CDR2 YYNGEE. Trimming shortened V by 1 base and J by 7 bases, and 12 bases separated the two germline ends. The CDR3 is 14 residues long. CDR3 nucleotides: TGTGCCAGCAGCGTATCACAGGGAATGAACATTCAGTACTTC. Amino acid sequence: CASSVSQGMNIQYF.

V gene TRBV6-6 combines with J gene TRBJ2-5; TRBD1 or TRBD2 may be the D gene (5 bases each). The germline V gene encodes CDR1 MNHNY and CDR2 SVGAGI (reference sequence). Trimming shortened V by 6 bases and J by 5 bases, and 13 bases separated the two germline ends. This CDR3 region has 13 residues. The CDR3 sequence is CASSRGAGETQYF. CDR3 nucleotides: TGTGCCAGCAGCCGAGGGGCCGGGGAGACCCAGTACTTC.

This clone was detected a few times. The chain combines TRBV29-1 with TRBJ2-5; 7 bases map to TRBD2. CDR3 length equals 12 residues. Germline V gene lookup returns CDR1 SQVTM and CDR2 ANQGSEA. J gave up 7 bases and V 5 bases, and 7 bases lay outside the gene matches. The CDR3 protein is CSVPGTGGTQYF. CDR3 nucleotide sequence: TGCAGCGTTCCCGGGACGGGGGGGACCCAGTACTTC.

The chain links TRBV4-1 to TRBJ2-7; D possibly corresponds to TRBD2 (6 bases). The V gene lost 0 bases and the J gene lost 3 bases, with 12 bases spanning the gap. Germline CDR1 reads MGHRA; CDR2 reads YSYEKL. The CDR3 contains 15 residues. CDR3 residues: CASSQEPGAVYEQYF. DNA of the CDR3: TGCGCCAGCAGCCAAGAGCCGGGAGCTGTCTACGAGCAGTACTTC.

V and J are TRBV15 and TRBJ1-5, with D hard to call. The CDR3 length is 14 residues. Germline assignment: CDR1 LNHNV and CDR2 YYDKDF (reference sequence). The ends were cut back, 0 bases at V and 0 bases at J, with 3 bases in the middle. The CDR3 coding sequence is TGTGCCACCAGCAGAGAGGGTAGCAATCAGCCCCAGCATTTT. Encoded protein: CATSREGSNQPQHF.

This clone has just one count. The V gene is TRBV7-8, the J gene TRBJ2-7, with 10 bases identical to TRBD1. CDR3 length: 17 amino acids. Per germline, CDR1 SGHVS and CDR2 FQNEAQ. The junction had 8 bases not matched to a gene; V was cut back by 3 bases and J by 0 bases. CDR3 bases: TGTGCCAGCAGCTTCGGGGCCGGGACAGGGGCCTCCTACGAGCAGTACTTC. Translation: CASSFGAGTGASYEQYF.

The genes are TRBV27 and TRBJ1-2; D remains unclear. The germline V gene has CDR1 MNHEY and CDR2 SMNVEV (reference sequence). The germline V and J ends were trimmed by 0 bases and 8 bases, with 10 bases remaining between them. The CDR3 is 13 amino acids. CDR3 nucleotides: TGTGCCAGCAGTTTATCGGCCGATGGGGGCTACACCTTC. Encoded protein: CASSLSADGGYTF.

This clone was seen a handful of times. CDR3 nucleotide sequence: TGTGCCAGCAGCCAACGAGAGTGGGAGACCCAGTACTTC. Its protein is CASSQREWETQYF. This chain uses TRBV14 with TRBJ2-5; D gene unclear. Germline CDR1 reads SGHDN; CDR2 reads FVKESK. The CDR3 extends over 13 amino acids. With 2 bases removed from V and 5 bases from J, the gap between germline ends came to 9 bases. Full variable domain (outside the CDR3, taken from reference TRBV14 and TRBJ2-5): EAGVTQFPSHSVIEKGQTVTLRCDPISGHDNLYWYRRVMGKEIKFLLHFVKESKQDESGMPNNRFLAERTGGTYSTLKVQPAELEDSGVYFCASSQREWETQYFGPGTRLLVL.

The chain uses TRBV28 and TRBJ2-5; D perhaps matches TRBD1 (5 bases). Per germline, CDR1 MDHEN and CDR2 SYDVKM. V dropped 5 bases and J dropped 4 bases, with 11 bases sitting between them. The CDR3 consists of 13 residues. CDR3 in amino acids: CASSALGPETQYF. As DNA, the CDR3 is TGTGCCAGCAGTGCCTTGGGGCCAGAGACCCAGTACTTC.

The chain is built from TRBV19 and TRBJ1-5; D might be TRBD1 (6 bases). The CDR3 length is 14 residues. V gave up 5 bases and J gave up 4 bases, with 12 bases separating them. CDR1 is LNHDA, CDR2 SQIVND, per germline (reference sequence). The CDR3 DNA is TGTGCCAGTAGTTTTAGGGGGAGGAATCAGCCCCAGCATTTT. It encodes CASSFRGRNQPQHF.

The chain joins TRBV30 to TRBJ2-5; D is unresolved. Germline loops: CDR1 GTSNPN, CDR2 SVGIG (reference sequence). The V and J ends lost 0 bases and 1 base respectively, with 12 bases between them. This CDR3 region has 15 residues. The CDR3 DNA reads TGTGCCTGGAGTGTAATGTTCATTTCCCAAGAGACCCAGTACTTC. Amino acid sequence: CAWSVMFISQETQYF. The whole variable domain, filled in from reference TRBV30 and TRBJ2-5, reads SQTIHQWPATLVQPVGSPLSLECTVEGTSNPNLYWYRQAAGRGLQLLFYSVGIGQISSEVPQNLSASRPQDRQFILSSKKLLLSDSGFYLCAWSVMFISQETQYFGPGTRLLVL.

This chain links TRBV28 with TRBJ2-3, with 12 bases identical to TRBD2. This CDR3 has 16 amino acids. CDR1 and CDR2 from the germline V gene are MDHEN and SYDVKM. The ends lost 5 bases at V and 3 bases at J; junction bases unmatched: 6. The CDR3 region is CASSDILAGGTDTQYF. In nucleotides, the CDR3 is TGTGCCAGCAGTGACATACTAGCGGGGGGAACAGATACGCAGTATTTT.

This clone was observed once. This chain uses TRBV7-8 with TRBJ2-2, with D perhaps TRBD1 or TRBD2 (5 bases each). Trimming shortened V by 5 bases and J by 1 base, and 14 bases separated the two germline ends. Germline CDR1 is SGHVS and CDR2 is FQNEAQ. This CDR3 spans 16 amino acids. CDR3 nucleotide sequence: TGTGCCAGCAGCCTTCCGGGACGGCTGAACACCGGGGAGCTGTTTTTT. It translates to CASSLPGRLNTGELFF.

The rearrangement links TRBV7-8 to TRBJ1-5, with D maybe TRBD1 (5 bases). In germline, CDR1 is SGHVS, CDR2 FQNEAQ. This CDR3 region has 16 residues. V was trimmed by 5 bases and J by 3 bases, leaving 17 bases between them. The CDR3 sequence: CASSPSGTGANQPQHF. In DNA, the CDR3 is TGTGCCAGCAGCCCATCCGGGACCGGGGCCAATCAGCCCCAGCATTTT.

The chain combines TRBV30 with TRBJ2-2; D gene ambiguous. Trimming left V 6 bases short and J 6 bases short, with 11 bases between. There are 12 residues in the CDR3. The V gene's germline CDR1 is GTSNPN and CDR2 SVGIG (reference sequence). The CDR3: CACGRGAGELFF. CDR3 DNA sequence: TGTGCCTGTGGCCGTGGGGCCGGGGAGCTGTTTTTT.

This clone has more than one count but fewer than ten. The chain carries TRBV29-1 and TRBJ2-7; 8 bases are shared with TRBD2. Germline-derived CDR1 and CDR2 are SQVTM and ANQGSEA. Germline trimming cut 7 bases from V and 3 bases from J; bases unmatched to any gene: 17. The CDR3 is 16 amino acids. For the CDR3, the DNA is TGCAGCGCCGTACCCGGGACTAGAGCCGTTAACTACGAGCAGTACTTC. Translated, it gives CSAVPGTRAVNYEQYF.

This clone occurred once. CDR3 in amino acids: CSVRRNQDTGELFF. CDR3 in DNA: TGCAGCGTTAGACGAAATCAGGACACCGGGGAGCTGTTTTTT. The J gene is TRBJ2-2, the V gene TRBV29-1; D not certain. The length of the CDR3 is 14 residues. Germline assignment: CDR1 SQVTM and CDR2 ANQGSEA. The germline V and J ends were trimmed by 5 bases and 3 bases, with 13 bases remaining between them.

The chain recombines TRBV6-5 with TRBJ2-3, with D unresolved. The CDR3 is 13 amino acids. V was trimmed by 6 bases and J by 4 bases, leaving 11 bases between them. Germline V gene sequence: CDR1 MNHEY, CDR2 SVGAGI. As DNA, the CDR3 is TGTGCCAGCAGCCGGATCAGCGCAGATACGCAGTATTTT. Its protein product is CASSRISADTQYF.

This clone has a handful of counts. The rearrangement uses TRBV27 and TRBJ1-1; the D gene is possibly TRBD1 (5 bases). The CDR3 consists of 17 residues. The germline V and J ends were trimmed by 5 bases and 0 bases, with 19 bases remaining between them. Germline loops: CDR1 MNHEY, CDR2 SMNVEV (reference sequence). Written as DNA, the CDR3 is TGTGCCAGCAGTCCCCGACAGACGGATCCCATGAACACTGAAGCTTTCTTT. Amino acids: CASSPRQTDPMNTEAFF.

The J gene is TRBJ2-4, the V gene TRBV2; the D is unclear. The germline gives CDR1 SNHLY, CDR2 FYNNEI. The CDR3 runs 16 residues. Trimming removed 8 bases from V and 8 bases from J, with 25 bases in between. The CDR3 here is CASASVDGRTLYIQYF. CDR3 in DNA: TGTGCCAGCGCCTCGGTGGACGGACGAACCCTGTACATTCAGTACTTC.

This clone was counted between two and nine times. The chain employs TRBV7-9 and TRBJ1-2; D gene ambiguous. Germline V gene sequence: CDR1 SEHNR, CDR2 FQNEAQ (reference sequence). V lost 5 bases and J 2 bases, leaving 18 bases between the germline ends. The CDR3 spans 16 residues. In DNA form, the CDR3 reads TGTGCCAGCAGCAAGGATAGCAGCACAAAAAACTATGGCTACACCTTC. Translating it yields CASSKDSSTKNYGYTF. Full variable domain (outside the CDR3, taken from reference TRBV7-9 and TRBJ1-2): DTGVSQNPRHKITKRGQNVTFRCDPISEHNRLYWYRQTLGQGPEFLTYFQNEAQLEKSRLLSDRFSAERPKGSFSTLEIQRTEQGDSAMYLCASSKDSSTKNYGYTFGSGTRLTVV.

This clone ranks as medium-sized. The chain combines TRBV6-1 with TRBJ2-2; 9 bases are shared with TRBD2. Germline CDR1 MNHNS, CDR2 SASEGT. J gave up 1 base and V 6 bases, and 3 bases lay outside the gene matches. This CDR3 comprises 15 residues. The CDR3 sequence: CASSELAGNTGELFF. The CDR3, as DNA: TGTGCCAGCAGCGAACTAGCGGGGAACACCGGGGAGCTGTTTTTT.

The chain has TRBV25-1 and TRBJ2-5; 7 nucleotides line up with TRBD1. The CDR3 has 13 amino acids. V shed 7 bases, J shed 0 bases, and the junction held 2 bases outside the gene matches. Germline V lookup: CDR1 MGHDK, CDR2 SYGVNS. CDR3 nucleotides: TGTGCCAGCACTGGGACAGACCAAGAGACCCAGTACTTC. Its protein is CASTGTDQETQYF. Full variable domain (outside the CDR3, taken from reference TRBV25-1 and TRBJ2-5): EADIYQTPRYLVIGTGKKITLECSQTMGHDKMYWYQQDPGMELHLIHYSYGVNSTEKGDLSSESTVSRIRTEHFPLTLESARPSHTSQYLCASTGTDQETQYFGPGTRLLVL.